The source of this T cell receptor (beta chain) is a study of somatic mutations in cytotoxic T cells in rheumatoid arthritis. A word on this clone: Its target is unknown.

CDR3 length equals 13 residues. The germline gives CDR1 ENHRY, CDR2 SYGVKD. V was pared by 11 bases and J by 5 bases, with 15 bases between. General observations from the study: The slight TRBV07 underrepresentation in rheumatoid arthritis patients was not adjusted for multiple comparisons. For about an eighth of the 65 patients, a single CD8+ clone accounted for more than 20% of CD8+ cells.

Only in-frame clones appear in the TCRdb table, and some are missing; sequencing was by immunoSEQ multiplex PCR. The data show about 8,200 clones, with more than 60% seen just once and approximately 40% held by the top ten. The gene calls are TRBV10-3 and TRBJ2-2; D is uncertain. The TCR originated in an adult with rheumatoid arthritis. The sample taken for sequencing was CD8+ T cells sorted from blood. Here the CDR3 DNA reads TGTGCCTTACTTAGGCTGGAAACCGGGGAGCTGTTTTTT. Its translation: CALLRLETGELFF.